The source of this T cell receptor (beta chain) is a study of metastatic and nonmetastatic thyroid tumors. Study-wide background: Repertoire data that came from the blood and tumor or nodule tissue of malignant and benign thyroid patients were compared. Notes on the study in general: Compared with benign nodules, malignant thyroid tumors were reported to have significantly higher TCR beta diversity in both blood and tumor.

Ahead of thyroid surgery, no patient had received treatment of any kind. This clone was counted many times. Its antigen is as yet unknown. As processed by the authors: Researchers built a distant-metastasis classifier for papillary thyroid cancer that drew on CDR3 differences across clinicopathological groups. TCRdb re-processed the PCR reads through MiXCR. Clone size and V and J calls follow TCRdb, not the original study. Of fewer than 15,000 clones listed, around 23% are singletons. This CDR3 contains 14 residues. Germline V lookup: CDR1 SGHVS, CDR2 FNYEAQ. With 2 bases clipped from V and 5 bases from J, the junction kept 3 bases outside the gene matches.

Sequenced input: blood. V is TRBV7-6 and J is TRBJ1-3, with TRBD1 identical over 7 bases. The TCR comes from a female donor with papillary thyroid cancer or a benign thyroid nodule (not recorded which). Some clones in this sample may be carry-over from other donors' samples. The CDR3 spells CASSLNRGRNTIYF. The CDR3 region has the DNA TGTGCCAGCAGCTTAAACAGGGGAAGAAACACCATATATTTT.